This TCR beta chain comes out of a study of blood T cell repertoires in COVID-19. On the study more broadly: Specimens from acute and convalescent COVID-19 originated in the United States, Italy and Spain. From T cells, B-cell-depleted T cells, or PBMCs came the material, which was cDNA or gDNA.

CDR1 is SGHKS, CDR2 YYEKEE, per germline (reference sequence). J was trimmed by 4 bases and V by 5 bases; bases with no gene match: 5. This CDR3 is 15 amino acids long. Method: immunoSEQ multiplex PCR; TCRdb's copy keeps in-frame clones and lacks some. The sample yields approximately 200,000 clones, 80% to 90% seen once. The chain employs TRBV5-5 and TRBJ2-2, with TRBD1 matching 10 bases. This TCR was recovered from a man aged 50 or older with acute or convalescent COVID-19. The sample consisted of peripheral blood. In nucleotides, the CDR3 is TGTGCCAGCAGATCCGGGACAGGGGTCACCGGGGAGCTGTTTTTT. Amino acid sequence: CASRSGTGVTGELFF. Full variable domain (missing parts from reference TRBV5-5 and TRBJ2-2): DAGVTQSPTHLIKTRGQQVTLRCSPISGHKSVSWYQQVLGQGPQFIFQYYEKEERGRGNFPDRFSARQFPNYSSELNVNALLLGDSALYLCASRSGTGVTGELFFGEGSRLTVL.